This T cell receptor beta chain was identified in a study of blood T cell repertoires in COVID-19. In the study overall: PBMCs, B-cell-depleted T cells, or T cells provided the cDNA or gDNA that made up the material.

Original methodology: Amplification of reference gene primers provided the estimated nucleated cell counts. Using immunoSEQ multiplex PCR, the repertoire was profiled, and TCRdb retains in-frame clones only, with some absent. V, J and clone size derive from that table, while D and trimming were established from the DNA sequence. This sample has over 120,000 clones, with 87% found just once. Grouping used clinical history reported by participants in a survey and questionnaire. This CDR3 has 16 residues. Trimming shortened V by 1 base and J by 1 base, and 14 bases separated the two germline ends. CDR1 is SGHDT, CDR2 YYEEEE, per germline.

The sample was PBMCs or T cells enriched from blood (not recorded which). V and J are TRBV5-6 and TRBJ1-1; D remains ambiguous. The sequence was collected from a man aged 60 to 69 who had recovered from COVID-19. The CDR3 loop reads CASSLSWARENTEAFF. DNA of the CDR3: TGTGCCAGCAGCTTGTCGTGGGCCCGAGAGAACACTGAAGCTTTCTTT.